The clone carrying this T cell receptor beta chain was recorded a few times. This sample is part of a study of blood T cell repertoires in COVID-19. Overall study: From the United States, Italy and Spain came samples of acute and convalescent COVID-19. PBMCs, B-cell-depleted T cells, or T cells were the source of the cDNA or gDNA that made up the material.

Sequenced by immunoSEQ multiplex PCR; TCRdb stores in-frame clones only, minus some. Of 200,000 to 300,000 clones in the sample, about four fifths were seen once. The source of this sequence is a woman in her sixties or seventies with acute or convalescent COVID-19. Sequencing was carried out using peripheral blood.

In DNA form, the CDR3 reads TGTGCCAGCAGTTTTCCAGGAAGGGGCAACACTGAAGCTTTCTTT. Translated, it gives CASSFPGRGNTEAFF. The chain links TRBV28 to TRBJ1-1, with D possibly TRBD1 on 5 matching bases. Looked up from germline, CDR1 is MDHEN and CDR2 is SYDVKM. The CDR3 sequence is 15 residues long. The V end lost 3 bases, the J end lost 2 bases, and 13 bases lay between the germline ends.